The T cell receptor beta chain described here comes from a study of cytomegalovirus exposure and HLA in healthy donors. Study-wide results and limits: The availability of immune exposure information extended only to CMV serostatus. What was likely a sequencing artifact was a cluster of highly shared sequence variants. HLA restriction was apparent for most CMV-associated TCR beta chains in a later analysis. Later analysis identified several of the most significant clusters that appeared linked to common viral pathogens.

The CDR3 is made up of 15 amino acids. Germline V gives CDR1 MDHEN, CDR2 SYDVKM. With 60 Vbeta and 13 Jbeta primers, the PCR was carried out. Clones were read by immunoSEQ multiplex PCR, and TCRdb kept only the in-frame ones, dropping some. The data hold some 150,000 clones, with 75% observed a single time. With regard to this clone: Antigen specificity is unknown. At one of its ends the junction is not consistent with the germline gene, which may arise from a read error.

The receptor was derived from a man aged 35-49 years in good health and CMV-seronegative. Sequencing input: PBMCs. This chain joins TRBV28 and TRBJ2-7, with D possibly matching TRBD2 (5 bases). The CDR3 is CASRPNRLPNYEPYF. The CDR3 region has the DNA TGTGCCAGCAGGCCTAATCGACTACCCAACTACGAGCCGTACTTC.